This T cell receptor (beta chain) is drawn from a study of blood T cell repertoires in COVID-19. Study at large: Sites in the United States, Italy and Spain provided acute and convalescent COVID-19 samples. T cells, B-cell-depleted T cells, or PBMCs provided the cDNA or gDNA that served as material.

Source study methods: Amplification with reference gene primers provided the estimates of nucleated cell counts. TCRdb's copy holds only in-frame clones and misses some; the assay was immunoSEQ multiplex PCR. V and J calls and clone size are as listed in that table; D and trimming were resolved from the DNA. This table holds 150,000 to 200,000 clones, 90% to 95% found once. Per the germline V gene, CDR1 is SGHNT and CDR2 is YYREEE (reference sequence). The V and J ends lost 4 bases and 6 bases, in that order; junction bases with no gene match: 5. CDR3 size: 13 residues. The sample comprised peripheral blood. The chain couples TRBV5-4 to TRBJ2-3; 7 positions match TRBD1. The sequence derives from a man aged 50-60 years with acute or convalescent COVID-19. The CDR3 loop reads CASSAQGPDTQYF. CDR3 nucleotides: TGTGCCAGCAGCGCACAGGGGCCGGATACGCAGTATTTT.